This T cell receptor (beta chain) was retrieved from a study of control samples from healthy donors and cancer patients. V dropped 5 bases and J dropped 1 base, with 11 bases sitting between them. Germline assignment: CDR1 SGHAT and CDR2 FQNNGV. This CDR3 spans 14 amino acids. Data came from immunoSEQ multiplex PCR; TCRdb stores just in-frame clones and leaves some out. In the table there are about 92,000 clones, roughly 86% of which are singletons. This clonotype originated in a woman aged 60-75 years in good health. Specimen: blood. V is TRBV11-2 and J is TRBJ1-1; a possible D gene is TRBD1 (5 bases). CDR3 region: CASSPGRRNTEAFF. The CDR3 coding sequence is TGTGCCAGCAGCCCAGGGCGGAGGAACACTGAAGCTTTCTTT. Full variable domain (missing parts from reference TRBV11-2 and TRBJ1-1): EAGVAQSPRYKIIEKRQSVAFWCNPISGHATLYWYQQILGQGPKLLIQFQNNGVVDDSQLPKDRFSAERLKGVDSTLKIQPAKLEDSAVYLCASSPGRRNTEAFFGQGTRLTVV.